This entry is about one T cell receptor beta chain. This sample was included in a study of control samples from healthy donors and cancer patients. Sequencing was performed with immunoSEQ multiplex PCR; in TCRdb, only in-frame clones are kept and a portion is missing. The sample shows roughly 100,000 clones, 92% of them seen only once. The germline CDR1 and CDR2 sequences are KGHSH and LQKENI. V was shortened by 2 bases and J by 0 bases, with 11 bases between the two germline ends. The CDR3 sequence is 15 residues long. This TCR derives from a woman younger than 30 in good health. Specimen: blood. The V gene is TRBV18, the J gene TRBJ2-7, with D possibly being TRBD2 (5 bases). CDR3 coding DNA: TGTGCCAGCTCACCAGTGGGAGAGCTCTCCTACGAGCAGTACTTC. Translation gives CASSPVGELSYEQYF.